This T cell receptor beta chain was sequenced in a study of early T cells in non-severe SARS-CoV-2 infection. The TCR library protocol was used to attach unique molecular identifiers. These identifiers were attached to individual cDNA molecules. TCRdb analysed the 5' RACE reads with MiXCR anew, one entry per CDR3 protein. Counted here are 45,000 or so distinct CDR3 sequences, around 9.9% occurring once; the ten biggest clones make up around 9.8%. This clonotype was detected many times. The CDR3 extends over 16 amino acids. Trimming left V 1 base short and J 1 base short, with 13 bases between. Germline V gene sequence: CDR1 SGHVS, CDR2 FQNEAQ.

The chain couples TRBV7-8 to TRBJ1-1; D is uncertain. This clonotype was sampled from an adult who was a healthcare worker with PCR-confirmed SARS-CoV-2 infection or an uninfected control (not recorded which). The sequenced sample consisted of whole blood. The DNA of the CDR3 is TGTGCCAGCAGCTTAGTTGAGTGGTATAGGAACACTGAAGCTTTCTTT. It encodes CASSLVEWYRNTEAFF.